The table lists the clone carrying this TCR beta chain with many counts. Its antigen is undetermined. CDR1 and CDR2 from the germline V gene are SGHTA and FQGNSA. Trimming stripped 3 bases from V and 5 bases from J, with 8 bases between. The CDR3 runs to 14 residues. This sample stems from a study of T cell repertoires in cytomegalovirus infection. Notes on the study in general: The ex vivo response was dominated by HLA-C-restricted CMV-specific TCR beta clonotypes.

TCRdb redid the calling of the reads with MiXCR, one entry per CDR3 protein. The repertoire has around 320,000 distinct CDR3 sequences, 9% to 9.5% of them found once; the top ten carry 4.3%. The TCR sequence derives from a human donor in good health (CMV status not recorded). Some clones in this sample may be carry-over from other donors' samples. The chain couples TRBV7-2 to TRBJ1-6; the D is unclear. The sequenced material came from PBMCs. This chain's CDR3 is CASSFWGNNSPLHF. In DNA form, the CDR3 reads TGTGCCAGCAGCTTCTGGGGAAATAATTCACCCCTCCACTTT.